In this sample, the clone carrying this TCR beta chain turned up a few times. Its antigen remains unidentified. The sample originates from a study of blood T cells in healthy people across ages. Whole-study results and caveats: Naive T cell percentage showed a strong correlation with TCR beta diversity.

Each donor had roughly 10 milliliters of peripheral blood drawn. Total RNA was isolated from each sample in quantities of at least 5.5 micrograms. The ends were cut back, 6 bases at V and 0 bases at J, with 13 bases in the middle. The CDR3 has 15 residues. PCR was performed a second time for about 6 to 12 cycles using a sample-barcoded 5' primer and a J-beta primer mix. A template-switch adaptor containing 12 random nucleotides labeled each cDNA molecule. TCRdb itself ran the 5' RACE reads through MiXCR, one entry per CDR3 protein. Of about 1,800,000 distinct CDR3 sequences listed, roughly 27% are singletons.

V and J are TRBV12-3 or TRBV12-4 and TRBJ2-3; no firm D call. The clonotype was recovered from a woman aged 25-40 years in good health. The sample was blood. The CDR3 loop reads CASSRLLQSTDTQYF. The CDR3 bases are TGTGCCAGCAGCCGCCTGCTGCAGAGCACAGATACGCAGTATTTT.